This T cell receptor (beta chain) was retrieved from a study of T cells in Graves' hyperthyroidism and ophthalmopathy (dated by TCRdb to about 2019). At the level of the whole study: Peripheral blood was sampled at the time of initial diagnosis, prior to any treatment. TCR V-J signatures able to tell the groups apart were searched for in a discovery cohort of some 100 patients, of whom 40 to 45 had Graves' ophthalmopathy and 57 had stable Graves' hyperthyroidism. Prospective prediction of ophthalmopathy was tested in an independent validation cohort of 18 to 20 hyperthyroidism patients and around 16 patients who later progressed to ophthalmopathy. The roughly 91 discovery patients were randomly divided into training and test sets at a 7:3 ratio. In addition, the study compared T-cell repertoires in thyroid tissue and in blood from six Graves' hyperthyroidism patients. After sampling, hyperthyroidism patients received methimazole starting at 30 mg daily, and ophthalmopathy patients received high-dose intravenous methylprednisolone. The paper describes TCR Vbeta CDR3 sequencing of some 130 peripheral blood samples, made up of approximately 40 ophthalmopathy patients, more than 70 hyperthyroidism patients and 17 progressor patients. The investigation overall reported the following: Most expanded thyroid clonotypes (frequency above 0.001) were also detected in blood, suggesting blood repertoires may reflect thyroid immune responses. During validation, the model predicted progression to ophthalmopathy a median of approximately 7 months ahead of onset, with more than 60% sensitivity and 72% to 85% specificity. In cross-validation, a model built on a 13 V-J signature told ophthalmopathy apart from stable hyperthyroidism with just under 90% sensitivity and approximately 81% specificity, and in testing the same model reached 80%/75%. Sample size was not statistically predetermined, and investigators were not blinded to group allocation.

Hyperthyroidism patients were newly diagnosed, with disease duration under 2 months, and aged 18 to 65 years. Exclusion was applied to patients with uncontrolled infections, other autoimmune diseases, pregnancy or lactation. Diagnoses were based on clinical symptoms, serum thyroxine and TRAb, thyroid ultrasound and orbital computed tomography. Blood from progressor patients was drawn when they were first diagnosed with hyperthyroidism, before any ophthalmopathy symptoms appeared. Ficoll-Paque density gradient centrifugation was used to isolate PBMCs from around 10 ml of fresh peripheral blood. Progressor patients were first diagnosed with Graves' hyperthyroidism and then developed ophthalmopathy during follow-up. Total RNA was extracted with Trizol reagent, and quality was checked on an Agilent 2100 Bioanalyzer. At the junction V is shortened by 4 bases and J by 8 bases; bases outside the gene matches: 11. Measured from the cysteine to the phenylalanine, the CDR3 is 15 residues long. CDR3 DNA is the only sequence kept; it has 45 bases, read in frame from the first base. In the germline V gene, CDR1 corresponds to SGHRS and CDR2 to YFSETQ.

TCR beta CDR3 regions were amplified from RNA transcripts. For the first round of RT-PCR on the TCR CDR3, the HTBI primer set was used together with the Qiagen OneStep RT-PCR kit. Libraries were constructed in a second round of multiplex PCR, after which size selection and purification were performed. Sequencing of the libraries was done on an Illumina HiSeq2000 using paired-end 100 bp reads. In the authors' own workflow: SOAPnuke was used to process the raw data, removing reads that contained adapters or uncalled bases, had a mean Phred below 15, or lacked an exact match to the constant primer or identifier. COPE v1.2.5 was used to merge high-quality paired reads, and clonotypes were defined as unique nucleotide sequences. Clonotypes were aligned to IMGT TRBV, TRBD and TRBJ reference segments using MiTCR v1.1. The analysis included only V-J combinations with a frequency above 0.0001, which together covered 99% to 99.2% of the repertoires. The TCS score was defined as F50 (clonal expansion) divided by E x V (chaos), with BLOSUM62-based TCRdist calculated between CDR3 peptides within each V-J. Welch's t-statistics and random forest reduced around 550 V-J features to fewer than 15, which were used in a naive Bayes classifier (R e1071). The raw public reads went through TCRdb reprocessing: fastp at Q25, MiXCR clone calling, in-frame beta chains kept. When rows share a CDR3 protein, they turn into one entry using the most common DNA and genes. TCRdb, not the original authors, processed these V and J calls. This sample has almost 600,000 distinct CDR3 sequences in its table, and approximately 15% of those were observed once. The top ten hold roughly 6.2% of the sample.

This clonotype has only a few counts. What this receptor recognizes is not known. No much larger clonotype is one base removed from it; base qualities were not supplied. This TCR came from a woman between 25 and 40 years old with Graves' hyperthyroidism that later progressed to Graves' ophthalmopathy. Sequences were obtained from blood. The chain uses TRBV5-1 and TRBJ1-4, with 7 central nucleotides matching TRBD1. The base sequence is TGCGCCAGCAGCCACTTGAGGGGGCTTGGAGAAAAACTGTTTTTT. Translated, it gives CASSHLRGLGEKLFF.